This entry describes one T cell receptor (beta chain). What it binds is not known. These data are taken from a study of cytomegalovirus exposure and HLA in healthy donors. Study-wide findings and caveats: Listed as cytomegalovirus-associated were over 150 TCR beta chains. Three chains linked to CMV were shown in vitro to be specific for CMV antigens.

CDR1 and CDR2 (germline): MNHNS, SASEGT. CDR3 length: 15 residues. V lost 3 bases, J lost 6 bases, and 15 bases lay in between. The PCR employed 60 Vbeta primers together with 13 Jbeta primers. TCRdb's copy holds only in-frame clones and misses some; the assay was immunoSEQ multiplex PCR. Of around 110,000 clones listed, roughly 79% were seen once; the top ten hold under 4%. The source is a woman in her 30s in good health and CMV-seronegative. Sequences were obtained from PBMCs. V usage is TRBV6-1 and J usage is TRBJ1-5; a weak D match, TRBD1 (6 bases). This CDR3 is CASSDRQGWGQPQHF. CDR3 bases: TGTGCCAGCAGTGACCGGCAGGGGTGGGGTCAGCCCCAGCATTTT.